The 10 T cell receptor beta chains below were found in one sample sequenced in a study of T cells in localized non-small cell lung cancer. The data were produced by immunoSEQ multiplex PCR, yet TCRdb's version contains in-frame clones alone and is incomplete. The profile shows fewer than 45,000 clones, around 88% of them singletons. Sequenced material: peripheral blood, taken before any cancer treatment. Every receptor here comes from a man aged 40 to 69 with stage I lung adenocarcinoma.

The rearrangement joins TRBV4-1 to TRBJ2-7; no firm D call. The CDR3 spans 13 residues. V lost 5 bases to trimming and J lost 1 base, with 9 bases between them. CDR1 MGHRA and CDR2 YSYEKL come from the germline V gene. DNA of the CDR3: TGCGCCAGCAGCGAGCAGTCATCCTACGAGCAGTACTTC. Amino acids: CASSEQSSYEQYF.

This clone is judged medium-sized. J is TRBJ2-5 and V is TRBV7-3; D is possibly TRBD1 (5 bases). The CDR3 is 14 amino acids. CDR1 SGHTA and CDR2 FQGTGA come from the germline V gene. V lost 5 bases and J 7 bases, leaving 17 bases between the germline ends. Here the CDR3 reads CASSASGAQGTQYF. For the CDR3, the DNA is TGTGCCAGCAGCGCAAGTGGGGCCCAGGGGACCCAGTACTTC.

This rearrangement joins TRBV2 to TRBJ2-7; 13 bases align to TRBD2. There are 15 residues in the CDR3. Trimming cost V 6 bases and J 1 base; bases outside gene matches: 3. Germline CDR1 and CDR2: SNHLY and FYNNEI. This CDR3 is CASSQLAGGSYEQYF. CDR3 in DNA: TGTGCCAGCAGCCAACTAGCGGGAGGGTCCTACGAGCAGTACTTC.

The V and J genes are TRBV18 and TRBJ1-3; D is uncertain. CDR1 KGHSH and CDR2 LQKENI come from the germline V gene. The V end was cut by 3 bases, the J end by 0 bases, with 3 bases between. The CDR3 contains 13 residues. Written as DNA, the CDR3 is TGTGCCAGCTCACCGGGCTCTGGAAACACCATATATTTT. Amino acids: CASSPGSGNTIYF. The variable domain in full, completed from reference TRBV18 and TRBJ1-3, reads NAGVMQNPRHLVRRRGQEARLRCSPMKGHSHVYWYRQLPEEGLKFMVYLQKENIIDESGMPKERFSAEFPKEGPSILRIQQVVRGDSAAYFCASSPGSGNTIYFGEGSWLTVV.

This chain connects TRBV25-1 to TRBJ2-3; D perhaps matches TRBD2 (6 bases). V was shortened by 4 bases and J by 1 base, with 9 bases between the two germline ends. The length of the CDR3 is 14 residues. Germline V gene data show CDR1 as MGHDK and CDR2 as SYGVNS. The DNA for the CDR3 is TGTGCCAGCAGTGGACTAGAGCGCACAGATACGCAGTATTTT. It encodes CASSGLERTDTQYF. Complete variable domain (other parts from reference TRBV25-1 and TRBJ2-3): EADIYQTPRYLVIGTGKKITLECSQTMGHDKMYWYQQDPGMELHLIHYSYGVNSTEKGDLSSESTVSRIRTEHFPLTLESARPSHTSQYLCASSGLERTDTQYFGPGTRLTVL.

The gene calls are TRBV5-5 and TRBJ2-7, with TRBD2 matching over 7 bases. The CDR3 is 15 amino acids. CDR1 and CDR2 from the germline V gene are SGHKS and YYEKEE (reference sequence). Losses at the gene ends were 6 bases for V and 11 bases for J; bases not matched to a gene: 20. The CDR3 is CASNAEGLAAMRKYF. The CDR3 DNA reads TGTGCCAGCAACGCAGAGGGTCTAGCGGCAATGAGAAAGTACTTC. Together with reference TRBV5-5 and TRBJ2-7, the CDR3 gives the full variable domain: DAGVTQSPTHLIKTRGQQVTLRCSPISGHKSVSWYQQVLGQGPQFIFQYYEKEERGRGNFPDRFSARQFPNYSSELNVNALLLGDSALYLCASNAEGLAAMRKYFGPGTRLTVT.

The chain joins TRBV4-1 to TRBJ1-3; D is undetermined. The CDR3 has 16 amino acids. The V end was cut by 1 base, the J end by 1 base, with 11 bases between. CDR1 is MGHRA and CDR2 is YSYEKL in the germline V gene. This CDR3 reads CASSQGTANSGNTIYF. The CDR3 DNA follows: TGCGCCAGCAGCCAAGGGACCGCAAATTCTGGAAACACCATATATTTT.

There are a few counts of this clone. The chain carries TRBV5-1 and TRBJ1-1; D possibly corresponds to TRBD1 (5 bases). In germline, CDR1 is SGHRS, CDR2 YFSETQ. V was clipped by 0 bases and J by 4 bases, with 7 bases between them. CDR3 length: 13 amino acids. CDR3 protein: CASSLGQTTEAFF. The DNA of the CDR3 is TGCGCCAGCAGCTTGGGACAGACCACTGAAGCTTTCTTT.

The chain joins TRBV7-2 to TRBJ2-5; TRBD2 agrees at 7 bases. The CDR3 totals 16 residues. V dropped 7 bases and J dropped 4; count of bases not matched to a gene: 15. The V gene's germline CDR1 is SGHTA and CDR2 FQGNSA. DNA for the CDR3: TGTGCCAGCACCCTAAGTCGATTAGCGGGCTCAGAGACCCAGTACTTC. It encodes CASTLSRLAGSETQYF.

This clone was seen only once. The chain has TRBV7-8 and TRBJ2-5, with D possibly being TRBD1 (6 bases). Looked up from germline, CDR1 is SGHVS and CDR2 is FQNEAQ. The ends were cut back, 1 base at V and 1 base at J, with 13 bases in the middle. This CDR3 has 16 residues. The CDR3 DNA is TGTGCCAGCAGCTTAGTGGGGGCCTCGGGCCAAGAGACCCAGTACTTC. Its translation: CASSLVGASGQETQYF.